This TCR beta chain was retrieved from a study of chemoradiotherapy in HPV16-positive cancers. Study-level results: Candidate HPV-specific clones and E7-related TCR motifs grew in tumor during treatment.

This clone has only a few counts. The antigen is unknown. Some clones are missing from TCRdb's copy, which holds only in-frame ones; the method was immunoSEQ multiplex PCR. The sample shows approximately 8,000 clones, around 83% of them seen only once. The sample consisted of blood, taken from a patient who underwent chemoradiotherapy. The receptor's source is a human donor with HPV-associated anogenital cancer.

DNA for the CDR3: TGTGCCAGTAGTATCAGGGACAATTCACCCCTCCACTTT. Amino acids: CASSIRDNSPLHF. The chain is built from TRBV19 and TRBJ1-6, with D maybe TRBD1 (5 bases). CDR1 and CDR2 (germline): LNHDA, SQIVND (reference sequence). The germline V and J ends were trimmed by 3 bases and 7 bases, with 7 bases remaining between them. The CDR3 extends over 13 amino acids.